The entry below describes one TCR beta chain. Its antigen is unidentified. The entry originates in a study of T cell responses to AZD1222 COVID-19 vaccine. Study-wide points: Samples come after the peak T cell response, not at day 14. Dominant CD4 TCR responses targeted spike regions 160-218 and 743-854.

Germline loops: CDR1 LNHDA, CDR2 SQIVND (reference sequence). Trimming removed 5 bases from V and 4 bases from J, with 14 bases in between. The CDR3 extends over 14 amino acids. TCRdb's table, derived via immunoSEQ multiplex PCR, lists solely in-frame clones and lacks some. The top ten clones hold less than 3.5% of a sample with 80,000 to 130,000 clones, around nine tenths of them seen once. This material consisted of peripheral blood, taken on day 0 of AZD1222 vaccination. V usage is TRBV19 and J usage is TRBJ1-2, with D possibly TRBD1 on 6 matching bases. The origin of this receptor is an adult in good health. CDR3 sequence: CASSAGAHPYGYTF. In nucleotides, the CDR3 is TGTGCCAGTAGTGCAGGGGCGCACCCCTATGGCTACACCTTC.